This T cell receptor beta chain originates from a study of T cells after posttransplantation cyclophosphamide. This clone was counted a single time. Antigen specificity is unknown. CDR3 length: 16 residues. CDR1 and CDR2 (germline): SGHTA, FQGNSA. The V and J ends lost 5 bases and 2 bases respectively, with 18 bases between them. Overall study results and limits: Skin or GI-infiltrating T cells shared few TRB sequences with blood. After PTCy, TRB diversity resembled that of CNI/methotrexate controls.

TCRdb's copy holds only in-frame clones and misses some; the assay was immunoSEQ multiplex PCR. This sample yields about 52,000 clones, of which roughly 94% are seen a single time; about 3% belongs to the top ten. The chain has TRBV7-2 and TRBJ1-2, with D possibly matching TRBD1 (6 bases). The sequenced sample consisted of PBMCs. This receptor was taken from a woman aged 25 to 39 in good health and a related stem cell transplant donor. CDR3 residues: CASSQFNRVANYGYTF. The CDR3 DNA is TGTGCCAGCAGCCAATTCAACAGGGTTGCCAACTATGGCTACACCTTC.